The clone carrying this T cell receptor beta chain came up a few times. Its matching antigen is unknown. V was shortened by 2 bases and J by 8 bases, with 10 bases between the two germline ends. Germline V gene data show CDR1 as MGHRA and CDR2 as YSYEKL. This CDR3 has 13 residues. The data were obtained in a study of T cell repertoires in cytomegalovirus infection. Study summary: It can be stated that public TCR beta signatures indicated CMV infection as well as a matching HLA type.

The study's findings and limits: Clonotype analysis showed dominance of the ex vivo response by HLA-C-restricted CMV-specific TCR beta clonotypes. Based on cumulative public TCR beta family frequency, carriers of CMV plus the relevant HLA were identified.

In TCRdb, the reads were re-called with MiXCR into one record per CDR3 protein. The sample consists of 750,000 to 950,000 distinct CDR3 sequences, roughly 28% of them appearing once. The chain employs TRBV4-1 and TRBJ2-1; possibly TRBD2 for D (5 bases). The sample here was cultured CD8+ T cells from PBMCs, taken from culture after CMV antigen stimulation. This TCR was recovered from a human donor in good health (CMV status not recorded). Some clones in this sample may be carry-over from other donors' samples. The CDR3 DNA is TGCGCCAGCAGCCAACGATCGGGATATGAGCAGTTCTTC. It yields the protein CASSQRSGYEQFF.